A selection of T cell receptor beta chains follows, all from one sample in a study of CD8 T cells in ankylosing spondylitis. Using its own MiXCR run on the 5' RACE reads, TCRdb lists one record per CDR3 protein. The data contain tens of thousands of distinct CDR3 sequences, 5.3% of them singletons. The sample comprised blood, either unsorted or a sorted T cell fraction (not recorded which). The receptors were gathered from a male donor with ankylosing spondylitis or in good health (not recorded which). The CDR3 runs from the conserved cysteine through the conserved F or W. Each record gives: J gene, clone size, D gene, V gene, CDR3 protein, CDR3 DNA. D genes are given only for firm matches. Expanded clones get a size class; other rows say once, few or many, or leave the size out.

TRBJ1-1	NA	TRBD1	TRBV2	CALCDRDSTSFPAPGEAFF	TGTGCCCTCTGCGACCGGGACAGCACCTCTTTCCCCGCCCCGGGGGAAGCTTTCTTT
TRBJ2-6	many	NA	TRBV4-1	CASSDVLGANVLTF	TGCGCCAGCAGCGATGTACTTGGGGCCAACGTCCTGACTTTC
TRBJ2-2	many	NA	TRBV11-2	CASSLDGLLSGELFF	TGTGCCAGCAGCTTAGATGGACTTCTGTCCGGGGAGCTGTTTTTT
TRBJ2-5	many	TRBD1	TRBV10-3	CAIKRGPQETQYF	TGTGCCATCAAGAGGGGGCCCCAAGAGACCCAGTACTTC
TRBJ2-3	many	TRBD2	TRBV11-3	CASSPRGGTSTDTQYF	TGTGCCAGCAGCCCCCGGGGGGGGACGAGCACAGATACGCAGTATTTT
TRBJ2-2	few	NA	TRBV4-3	CASSQDIISGELFF	TGCGCCAGCAGCCAAGATATCATTTCCGGGGAGCTGTTTTTT
TRBJ1-1	many	NA	TRBV20-1	CSARDTSPAGGLNTEAFF	TGCAGTGCTAGAGATACTAGCCCCGCAGGAGGGCTGAACACTGAAGCTTTCTTT
TRBJ2-1	many	NA	TRBV5-1	CASRAGVGSYNEQFF	TGCGCCAGCCGCGCAGGGGTGGGCTCCTACAATGAGCAGTTCTTC
TRBJ2-2	many	NA	TRBV23-1	CASSHSSTNTGELFF	TGCGCCAGCAGTCACTCGTCAACGAACACCGGGGAGCTGTTTTTT
TRBJ2-2	many	NA	TRBV5-1	CASSPGPGELFF	TGCGCCAGCAGCCCCGGACCCGGGGAGCTGTTTTTT
TRBJ2-7	few	TRBD2	TRBV5-1	CASSRRVGTSGGQISYEQYF	TGCGCCAGCAGCAGACGAGTAGGGACTAGCGGGGGCCAAATATCCTACGAGCAGTACTTC
TRBJ2-7	many	NA	TRBV5-1	CASSSGYEQYF	TGCGCCAGCTCATCAGGATACGAGCAGTACTTC
TRBJ2-7	many	NA	TRBV5-1	CAIAAGGLYEQYF	TGCGCCATCGCGGCCGGGGGGCTCTACGAGCAGTACTTC
TRBJ2-3	many	TRBD2	TRBV12-3/TRBV12-4	CASSQAGRTDTQYF	TGTGCCAGCAGTCAAGCGGGGCGCACAGATACGCAGTATTTT
TRBJ2-3	many	NA	TRBV7-8	CASSAYRASTDTQYF	TGTGCCAGCAGCGCCTACAGGGCTAGCACAGATACGCAGTATTTT
TRBJ1-6	many	NA	TRBV27	CASSPNYRPPFSPLHF	TGTGCCAGCAGTCCGAATTACAGGCCGCCCTTTTCACCCCTCCACTTT